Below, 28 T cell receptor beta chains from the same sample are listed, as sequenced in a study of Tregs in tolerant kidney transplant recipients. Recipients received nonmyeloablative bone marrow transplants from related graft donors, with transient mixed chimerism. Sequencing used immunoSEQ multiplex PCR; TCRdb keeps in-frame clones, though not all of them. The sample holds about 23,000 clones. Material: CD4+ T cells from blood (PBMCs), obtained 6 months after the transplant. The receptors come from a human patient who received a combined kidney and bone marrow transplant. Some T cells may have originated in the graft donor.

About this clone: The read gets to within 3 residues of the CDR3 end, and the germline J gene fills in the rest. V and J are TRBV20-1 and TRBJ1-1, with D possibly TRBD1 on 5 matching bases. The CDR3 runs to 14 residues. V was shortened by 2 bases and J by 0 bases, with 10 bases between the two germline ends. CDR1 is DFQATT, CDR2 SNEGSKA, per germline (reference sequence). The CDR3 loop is CSARISGVNTEAFF. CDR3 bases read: TGCAGTGCTAGAATCTCGGGGGTGAACACTGAA.

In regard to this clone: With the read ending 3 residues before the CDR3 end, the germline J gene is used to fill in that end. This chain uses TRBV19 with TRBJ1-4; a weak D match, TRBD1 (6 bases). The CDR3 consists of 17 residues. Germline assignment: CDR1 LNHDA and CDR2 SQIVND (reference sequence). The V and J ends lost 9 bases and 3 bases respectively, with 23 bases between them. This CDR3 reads CARGQYLRVGSNEKLFF. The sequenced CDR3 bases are TGTGCCAGAGGACAGTACCTCCGGGTGGGGTCTAATGAAAAA. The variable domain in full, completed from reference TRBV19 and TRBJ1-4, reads DGGITQSPKYLFRKEGQNVTLSCEQNLNHDAMYWYRQDPGQGLRLIYYSQIVNDFQKGDIAEGYSVSREKKESFPLTVTSAQKNPTAFYLCARGQYLRVGSNEKLFFGSGTQLSVL.

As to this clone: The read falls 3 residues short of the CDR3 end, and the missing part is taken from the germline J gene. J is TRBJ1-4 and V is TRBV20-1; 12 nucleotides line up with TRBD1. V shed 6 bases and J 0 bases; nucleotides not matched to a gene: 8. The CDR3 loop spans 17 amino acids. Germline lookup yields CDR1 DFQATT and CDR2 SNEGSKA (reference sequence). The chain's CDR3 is CSAPRDRGQATNEKLFF. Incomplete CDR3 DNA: TGCAGTGCCCCCAGGGACAGGGGGCAAGCAACTAATGAAAAA.

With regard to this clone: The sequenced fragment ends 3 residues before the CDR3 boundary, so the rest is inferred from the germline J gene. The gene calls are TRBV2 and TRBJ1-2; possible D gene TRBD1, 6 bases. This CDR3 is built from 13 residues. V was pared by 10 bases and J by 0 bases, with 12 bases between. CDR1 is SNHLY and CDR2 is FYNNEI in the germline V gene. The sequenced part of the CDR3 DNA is TGTGCCACCCGACAGGAGACTAACTATGGC. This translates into CATRQETNYG. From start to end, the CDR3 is CATRQETNYGYTF.

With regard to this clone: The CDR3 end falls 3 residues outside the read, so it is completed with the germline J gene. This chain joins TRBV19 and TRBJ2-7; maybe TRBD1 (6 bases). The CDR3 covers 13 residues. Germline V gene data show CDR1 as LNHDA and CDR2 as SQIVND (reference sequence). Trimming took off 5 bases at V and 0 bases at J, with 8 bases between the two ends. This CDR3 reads CASSQDSSYEQYF. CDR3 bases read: TGTGCCAGTAGTCAGGACAGCTCCTACGAG.

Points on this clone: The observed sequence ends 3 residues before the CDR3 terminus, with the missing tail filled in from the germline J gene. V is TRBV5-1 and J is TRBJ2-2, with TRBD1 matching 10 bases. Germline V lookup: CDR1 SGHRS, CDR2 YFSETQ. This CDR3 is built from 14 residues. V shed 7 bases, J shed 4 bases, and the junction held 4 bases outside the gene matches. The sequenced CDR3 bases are TGCGCCAGCGGTGGGACAGGGGCCACCGGGGAG. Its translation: CASGGTGATGE. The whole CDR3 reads CASGGTGATGELFF.

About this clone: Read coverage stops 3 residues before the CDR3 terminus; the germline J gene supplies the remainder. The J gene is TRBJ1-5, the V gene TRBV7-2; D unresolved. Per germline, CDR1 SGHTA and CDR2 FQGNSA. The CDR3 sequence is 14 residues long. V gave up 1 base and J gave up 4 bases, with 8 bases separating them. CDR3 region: CASSLVTPNQPQHF. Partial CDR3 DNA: TGTGCCAGCAGCTTAGTGACACCTAATCAGCCC.

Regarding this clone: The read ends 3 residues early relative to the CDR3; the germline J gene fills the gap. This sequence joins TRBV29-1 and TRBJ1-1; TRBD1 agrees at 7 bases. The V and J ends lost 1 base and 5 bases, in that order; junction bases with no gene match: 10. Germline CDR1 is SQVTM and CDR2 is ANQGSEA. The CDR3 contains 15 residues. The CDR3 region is CSVEVRTGKGTEAFF. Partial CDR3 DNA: TGCAGCGTTGAAGTCCGGACAGGAAAGGGTACTGAA.

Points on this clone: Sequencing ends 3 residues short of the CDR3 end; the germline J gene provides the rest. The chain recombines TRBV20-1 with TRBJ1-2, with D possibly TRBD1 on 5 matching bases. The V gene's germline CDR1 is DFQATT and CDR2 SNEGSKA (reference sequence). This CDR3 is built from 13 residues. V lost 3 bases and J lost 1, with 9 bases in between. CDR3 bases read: TGCAGTGCTAGCCCGACAGATAACTATGGC. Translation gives CSASPTDNYG. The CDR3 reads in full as CSASPTDNYGYTF.

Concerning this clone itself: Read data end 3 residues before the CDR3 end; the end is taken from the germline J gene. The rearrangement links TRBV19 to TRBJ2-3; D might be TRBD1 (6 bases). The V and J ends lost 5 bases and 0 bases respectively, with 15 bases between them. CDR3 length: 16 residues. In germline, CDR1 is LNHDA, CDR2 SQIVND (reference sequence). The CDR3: CASSLSGTYSTDTQYF. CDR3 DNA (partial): TGTGCCAGTAGTCTCTCCGGGACATATAGCACAGATACG.

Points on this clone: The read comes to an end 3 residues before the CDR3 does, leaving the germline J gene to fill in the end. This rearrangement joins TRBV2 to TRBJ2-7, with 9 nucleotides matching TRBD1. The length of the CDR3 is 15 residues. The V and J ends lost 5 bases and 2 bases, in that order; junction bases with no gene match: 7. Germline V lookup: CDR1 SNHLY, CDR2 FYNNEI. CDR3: CASSRDRVGPYEQYF. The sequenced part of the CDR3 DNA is TGTGCCAGCAGTCGGGACAGGGTGGGGCCCTACGAG.

CDR3 sequence: CASSAGTAYNSPLHF. The part of the CDR3 DNA that was read is TGTGCCAGCAGCGCCGGGACAGCTTATAATTCACCC. The V gene is TRBV7-2, the J gene TRBJ1-6; 7 bases are shared with TRBD1. The observed sequence ends 3 residues before the CDR3 terminus, with the missing tail filled in from the germline J gene. V lost 5 bases and J lost 4; bases outside the gene matches: 5. The CDR3 length is 15 residues. The germline V gene has CDR1 SGHTA and CDR2 FQGNSA.

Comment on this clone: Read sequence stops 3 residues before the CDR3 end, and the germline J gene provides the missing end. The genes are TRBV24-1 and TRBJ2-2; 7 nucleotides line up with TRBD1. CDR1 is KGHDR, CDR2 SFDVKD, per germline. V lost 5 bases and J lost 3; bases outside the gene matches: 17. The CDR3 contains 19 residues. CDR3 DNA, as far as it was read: TGTGCCACCAGTGTTACCCTCAGTAGGGGGCGATGGGACACCGGGGAG. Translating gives CATSVTLSRGRWDTGE. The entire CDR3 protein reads CATSVTLSRGRWDTGELFF.

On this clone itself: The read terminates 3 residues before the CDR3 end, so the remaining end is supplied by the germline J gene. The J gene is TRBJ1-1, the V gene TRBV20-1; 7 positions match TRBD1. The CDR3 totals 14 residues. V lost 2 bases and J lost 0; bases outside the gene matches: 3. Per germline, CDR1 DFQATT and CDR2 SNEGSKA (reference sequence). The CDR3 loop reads CSARSGQMNTEAFF. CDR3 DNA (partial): TGCAGTGCTAGATCGGGACAGATGAACACTGAA.

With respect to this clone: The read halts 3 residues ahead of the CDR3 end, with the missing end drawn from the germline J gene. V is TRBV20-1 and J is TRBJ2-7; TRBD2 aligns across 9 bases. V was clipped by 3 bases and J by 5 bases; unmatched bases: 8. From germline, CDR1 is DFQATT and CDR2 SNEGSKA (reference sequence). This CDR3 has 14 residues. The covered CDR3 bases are TGCAGTGCTAGCGCCGGGACTAGCAAGCACGAG. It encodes CSASAGTSKHE. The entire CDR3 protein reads CSASAGTSKHEQYF.

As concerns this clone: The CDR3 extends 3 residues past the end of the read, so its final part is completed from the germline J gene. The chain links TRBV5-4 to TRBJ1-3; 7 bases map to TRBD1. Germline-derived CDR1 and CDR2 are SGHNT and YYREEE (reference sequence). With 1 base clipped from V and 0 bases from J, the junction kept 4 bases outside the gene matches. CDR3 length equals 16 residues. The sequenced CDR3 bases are TGTGCCAGCAGCTTGAGGACAGGCCTCTCTGGAAACACC. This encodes CASSLRTGLSGNT. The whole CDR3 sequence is CASSLRTGLSGNTIYF.

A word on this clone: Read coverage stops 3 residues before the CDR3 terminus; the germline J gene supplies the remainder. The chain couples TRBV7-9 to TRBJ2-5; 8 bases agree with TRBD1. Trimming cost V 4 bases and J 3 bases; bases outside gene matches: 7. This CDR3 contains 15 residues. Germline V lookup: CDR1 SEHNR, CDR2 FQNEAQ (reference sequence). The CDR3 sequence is CASSSVQGGEETQYF. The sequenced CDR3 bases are TGTGCCAGCAGCTCGGTACAGGGGGGAGAAGAGACC.

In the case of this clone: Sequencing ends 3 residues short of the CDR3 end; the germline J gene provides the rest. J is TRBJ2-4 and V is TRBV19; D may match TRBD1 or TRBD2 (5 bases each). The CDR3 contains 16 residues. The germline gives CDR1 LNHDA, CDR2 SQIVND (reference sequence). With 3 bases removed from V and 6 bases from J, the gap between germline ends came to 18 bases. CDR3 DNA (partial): TGTGCCAGTAGTATGGGCCCCGAGAGGGGCGGAAACATT. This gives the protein CASSMGPERGGNI. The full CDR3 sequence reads CASSMGPERGGNIQYF.

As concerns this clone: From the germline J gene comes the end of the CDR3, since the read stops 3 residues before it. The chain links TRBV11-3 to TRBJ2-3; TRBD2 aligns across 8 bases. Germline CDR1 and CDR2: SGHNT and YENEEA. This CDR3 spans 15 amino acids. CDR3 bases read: TGTGCAAGTCGCCACGAGCGGGAGCACACAGATACG. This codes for CASRHEREHTDT. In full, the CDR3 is CASRHEREHTDTQYF.

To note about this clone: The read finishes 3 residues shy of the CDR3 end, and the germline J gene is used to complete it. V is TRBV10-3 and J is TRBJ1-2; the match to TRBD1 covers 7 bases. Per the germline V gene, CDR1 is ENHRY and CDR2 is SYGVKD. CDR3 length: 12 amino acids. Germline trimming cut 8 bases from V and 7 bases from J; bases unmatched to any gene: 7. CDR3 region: CAIRKGALGYTF. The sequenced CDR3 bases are TGTGCCATCCGGAAGGGGGCCCTTGGC.

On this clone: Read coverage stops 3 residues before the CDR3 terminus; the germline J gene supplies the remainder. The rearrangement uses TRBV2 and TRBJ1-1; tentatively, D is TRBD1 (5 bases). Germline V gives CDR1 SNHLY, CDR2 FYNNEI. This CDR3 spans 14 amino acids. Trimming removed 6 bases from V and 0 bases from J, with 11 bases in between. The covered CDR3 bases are TGTGCCAGCAGCCCGGGACTGGTGAACACTGAA. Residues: CASSPGLVNTE. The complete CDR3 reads CASSPGLVNTEAFF.

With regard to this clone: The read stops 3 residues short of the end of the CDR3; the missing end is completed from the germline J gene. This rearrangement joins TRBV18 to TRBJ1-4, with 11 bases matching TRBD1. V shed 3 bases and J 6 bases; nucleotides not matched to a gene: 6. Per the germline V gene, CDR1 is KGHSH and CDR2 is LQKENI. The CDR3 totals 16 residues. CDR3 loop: CASSPTGQGAYEKLFF. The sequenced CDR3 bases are TGTGCCAGCTCACCGACTGGACAGGGGGCGTATGAAAAA.

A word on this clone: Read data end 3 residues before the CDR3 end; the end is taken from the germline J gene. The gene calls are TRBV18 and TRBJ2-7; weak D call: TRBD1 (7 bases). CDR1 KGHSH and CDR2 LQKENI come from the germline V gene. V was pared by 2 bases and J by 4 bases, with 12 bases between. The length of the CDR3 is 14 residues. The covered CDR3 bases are TGTGCCAGCTCACCAAAGACAGGGACTTACGAG. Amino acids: CASSPKTGTYE. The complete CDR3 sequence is CASSPKTGTYEQYF.

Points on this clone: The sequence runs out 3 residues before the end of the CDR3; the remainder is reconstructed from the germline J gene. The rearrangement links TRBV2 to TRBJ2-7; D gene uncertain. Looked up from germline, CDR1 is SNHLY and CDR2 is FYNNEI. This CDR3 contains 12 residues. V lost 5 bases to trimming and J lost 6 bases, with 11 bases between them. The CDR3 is CASSRAPREQYF. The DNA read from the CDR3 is TGTGCCAGCAGTAGGGCTCCCCGCGAG.

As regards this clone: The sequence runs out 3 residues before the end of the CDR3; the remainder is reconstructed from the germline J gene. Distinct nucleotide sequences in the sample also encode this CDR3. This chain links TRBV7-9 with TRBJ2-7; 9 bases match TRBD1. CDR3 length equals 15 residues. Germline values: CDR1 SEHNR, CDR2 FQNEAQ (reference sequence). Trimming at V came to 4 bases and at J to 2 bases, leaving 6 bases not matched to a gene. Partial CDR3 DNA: TGTGCCAGCAGCTCGCCGGGACAGGGCACCTACGAG. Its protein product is CASSSPGQGTYE. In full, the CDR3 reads CASSSPGQGTYEQYF.

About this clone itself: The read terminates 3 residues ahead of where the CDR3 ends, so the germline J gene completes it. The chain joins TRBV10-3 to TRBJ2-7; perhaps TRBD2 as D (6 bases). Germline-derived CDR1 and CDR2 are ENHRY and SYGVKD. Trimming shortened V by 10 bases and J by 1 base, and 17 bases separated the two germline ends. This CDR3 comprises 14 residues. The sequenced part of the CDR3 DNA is TGTGCCACCACTGCGACTAGTTATTCCTACGAG. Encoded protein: CATTATSYSYE. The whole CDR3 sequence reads CATTATSYSYEQYF.

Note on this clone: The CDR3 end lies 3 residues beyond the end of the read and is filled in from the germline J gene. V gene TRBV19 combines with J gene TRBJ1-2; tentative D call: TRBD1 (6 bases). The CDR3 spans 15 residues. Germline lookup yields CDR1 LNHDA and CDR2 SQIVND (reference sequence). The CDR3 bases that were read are TGTGCCAGTAGTTACACACAGGGAGGAAAGTACGGC. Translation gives CASSYTQGGKYG. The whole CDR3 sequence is CASSYTQGGKYGYTF. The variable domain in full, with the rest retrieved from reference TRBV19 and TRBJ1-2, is DGGITQSPKYLFRKEGQNVTLSCEQNLNHDAMYWYRQDPGQGLRLIYYSQIVNDFQKGDIAEGYSVSREKKESFPLTVTSAQKNPTAFYLCASSYTQGGKYGYTFGSGTRLTVV.

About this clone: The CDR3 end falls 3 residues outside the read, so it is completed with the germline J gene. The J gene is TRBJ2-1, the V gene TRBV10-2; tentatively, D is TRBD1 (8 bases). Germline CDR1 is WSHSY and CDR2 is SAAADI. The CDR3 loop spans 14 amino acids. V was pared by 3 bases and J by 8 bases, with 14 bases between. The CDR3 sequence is CASSEWTGRDEQFF. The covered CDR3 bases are TGCGCCAGCAGTGAATGGACAGGGAGGGATGAG.